The sample holds one count of the clone carrying this T cell receptor (beta chain). This sample was taken from a study of PD-1 blockade in mismatch repair-deficient tumors. Germline V gene lookup returns CDR1 SGHNT and CDR2 YENEEA. V gave up 4 bases and J gave up 3 bases, with 9 bases separating them. The length of the CDR3 is 14 residues. Assay: immunoSEQ multiplex PCR; the TCRdb copy retains only in-frame clones and omits some. The table records tens of thousands of clones, 65% to 85% of them present only once. This material consisted of peripheral blood, taken 12 weeks after starting pembrolizumab. This TCR derives from an adult with mismatch repair-deficient cancer. J is TRBJ2-2 and V is TRBV11-3; D unresolved. CDR3 protein: CASSSTSYTGELFF. CDR3 coding DNA: TGTGCCAGCAGCTCAACCTCGTACACCGGGGAGCTGTTTTTT.